The T cell receptor (beta chain) described here comes from a study of OX40 agonist ivuxolimab in advanced cancers. The repertoire was sequenced with immunoSEQ multiplex PCR; TCRdb's copy has only in-frame clones and lacks some. The repertoire holds roughly 42,000 clones, with around 88% as singletons. Study results and limitations: Clonal expansion from baseline to week 6 occurred in both CD4+ and CD8+ T cells.

The V gene's germline CDR1 is SQVTM and CDR2 ANQGSEA. The V end was cut by 3 bases, the J end by 0 bases, with 9 bases between. The CDR3 is 13 residues long. Systemic immunosuppression or autoimmune disease history was grounds to exclude patients. Baseline, cycle 4 day 1, and cycle 7 day 1 were the blood sampling points. The sample holds one count of this clone. The antigen remains unidentified. Sequences were derived from CD4+ or CD8+ T cells sorted from blood, sampled in a trial of the OX40 agonist ivuxolimab. The receptor's source is an adult with an advanced solid tumor such as melanoma, head and neck, liver or kidney cancer. The chain joins TRBV29-1 to TRBJ2-7, with D unclear. The CDR3 DNA is TGCAGCGTTGACCCCGAGGACTCCTACGAGCAGTACTTC. Translated: CSVDPEDSYEQYF.